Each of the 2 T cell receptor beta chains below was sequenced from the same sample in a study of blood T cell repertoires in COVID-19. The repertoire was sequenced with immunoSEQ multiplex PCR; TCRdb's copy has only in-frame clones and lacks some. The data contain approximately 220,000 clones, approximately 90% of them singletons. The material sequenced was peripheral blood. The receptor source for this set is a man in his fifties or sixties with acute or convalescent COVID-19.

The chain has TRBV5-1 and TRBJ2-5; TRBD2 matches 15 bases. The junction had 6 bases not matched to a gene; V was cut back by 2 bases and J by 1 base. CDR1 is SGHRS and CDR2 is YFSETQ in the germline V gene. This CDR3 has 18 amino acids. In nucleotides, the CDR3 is TGCGCCAGCAGCTTTGGACTAGCGGGGGGGCCAGGCCAAGAGACCCAGTACTTC. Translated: CASSFGLAGGPGQETQYF.

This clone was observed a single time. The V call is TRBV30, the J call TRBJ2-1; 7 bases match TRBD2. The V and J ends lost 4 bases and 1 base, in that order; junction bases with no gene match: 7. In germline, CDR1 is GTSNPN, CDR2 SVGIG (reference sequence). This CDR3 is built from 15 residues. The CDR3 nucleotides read TGTGCCTGGACCGCCGGGGGGACTTCCTACAATGAGCAGTTCTTC. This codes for CAWTAGGTSYNEQFF.